A single sample is the source of the 17 T cell receptor beta chains below, sequenced in a study of T cells in Graves' hyperthyroidism and ophthalmopathy (dated by TCRdb to about 2019). The library was built by means of multiplex PCR. TCRdb names Illumina HiSeq 2000 as the instrument used. Amplification of TCR beta CDR3 regions was carried out from RNA transcripts. A first-round RT-PCR of the TCR CDR3 used the HTBI primer set with the Qiagen OneStep RT-PCR kit. TCRdb ran its own pipeline on the public reads, namely fastp trimming at Q25 and MiXCR clone calling, and kept in-frame beta chains. Entries that share a CDR3 protein sequence are merged under the most common genes and DNA. The sample contains around 720,000 distinct CDR3 sequences, just over 35% of them found a single time. The ten largest clones represent less than 35% of the sample. Material: blood. These receptors originate from a woman between 40 and 50 years old with Graves' hyperthyroidism.

The chain employs TRBV4-3 and TRBJ1-2, with TRBD1 identical over 8 bases. The CDR3 runs to 14 residues. V gave up 3 bases and J gave up 3 bases; unmatched junction bases: 3. Germline CDR1 and CDR2: LGHNA and YSLEER. The CDR3 coding sequence is TGCGCCAGCAGCCAGTTGACAGGGGACTATGGCTACACCTTC. Its protein product is CASSQLTGDYGYTF.

This clonotype occurred many times. This rearrangement joins TRBV7-2 to TRBJ1-5, with D unclear. CDR3 length: 14 amino acids. Germline V lookup: CDR1 SGHTA, CDR2 FQGNSA. Trimming removed 5 bases from V and 5 bases from J, with 13 bases in between. Here the CDR3 DNA reads TGTGCCAGCAGCCGAAGGACGGAGGATCAGCCCCAGCATTTT. This gives the protein CASSRRTEDQPQHF.

This clonotype has ten or more counts. The chain recombines TRBV19 with TRBJ1-5, with a weak D call TRBD1 (6 bases). Germline-derived CDR1 and CDR2 are LNHDA and SQIVND (reference sequence). The CDR3 covers 14 residues. V dropped 3 bases and J dropped 3 bases, with 9 bases sitting between them. The CDR3: CASSMDSPNQPQHF. For the CDR3, the DNA is TGTGCCAGTAGTATGGACAGCCCCAATCAGCCCCAGCATTTT.

With respect to this clonotype: Germline is not matched at one junction end, which may reflect a read error. V and J are TRBV20-1 and TRBJ1-2, with D tentatively TRBD1 (6 bases). The CDR3 is made up of 14 amino acids. Germline-derived CDR1 and CDR2 are DFQATT and SNEGSKA (reference sequence). The CDR3 nucleotides read TGCAGTGCTGGAGATCTAAGGGACACCTATGGCTACACCTTC. It translates to CSAGDLRDTYGYTF.

The genes are TRBV4-1 and TRBJ2-5; D is undetermined. The CDR3 loop spans 11 amino acids. Germline V gene sequence: CDR1 MGHRA, CDR2 YSYEKL. The V and J ends lost 3 bases and 5 bases respectively, with 4 bases between them. The CDR3 DNA reads as TGCGCCAGCAGCCACTACGAGACCCAGTACTTC. Translation gives CASSHYETQYF.

This sequence joins TRBV6-5 and TRBJ1-5, with 8 bases fitting TRBD1. CDR1 MNHEY and CDR2 SVGAGI come from the germline V gene. V shed 2 bases, J shed 3 bases, and the junction held 3 bases outside the gene matches. The CDR3 spans 15 residues. The CDR3 DNA reads as TGTGCCAGCAGTTACCGACAGGGGCCCAATCAGCCCCAGCATTTT. Protein: CASSYRQGPNQPQHF.

In its sample, this clonotype was seen a few times. This sequence may be a read error, since a much larger clone differs from it by one base. The genes are TRBV10-3 and TRBJ2-7; no clear D gene. This CDR3 contains 12 residues. V was cut by 4 bases and J by 5 bases, with 9 bases left in between. Per the germline V gene, CDR1 is ENHRY and CDR2 is SYGVKD. In DNA form, the CDR3 reads TGTGCCATCAGTGGCCAATGGAACGAGCAGTACTTC. It specifies CAISGQWNEQYF.

This clonotype was found once. The rearrangement links TRBV7-9 to TRBJ2-7, with TRBD2 identical over 7 bases. Unmatched junction bases numbered 16, after V lost 6 bases and J lost 5 bases. Germline V gene data show CDR1 as SEHNR and CDR2 as FQNEAQ (reference sequence). The CDR3 spans 16 residues. The CDR3 region has the DNA TGTGCCAGCAGTGAAGTTGACTGGGGAGGGGTGAACGAGCAGTACTTC. Its protein is CASSEVDWGGVNEQYF.

CDR3: CASSVRVITDTQYF. CDR3 coding DNA: TGTGCCAGCAGCGTCAGGGTTATCACAGATACGCAGTATTTT. The V and J genes are TRBV9 and TRBJ2-3; the D gene is possibly TRBD1 (5 bases). V lost 2 bases to trimming and J lost 2 bases, with 9 bases between them. The CDR3 loop spans 14 amino acids. From germline, CDR1 is SGDLS and CDR2 YYNGEE. Combining the CDR3 with reference TRBV9 and TRBJ2-3 gives the whole variable domain DSGVTQTPKHLITATGQRVTLRCSPRSGDLSVYWYQQSLDQGLQFLIQYYNGEERAKGNILERFSAQQFPDLHSELNLSSLELGDSALYFCASSVRVITDTQYFGPGTRLTVL.

The J gene is TRBJ2-7, the V gene TRBV6-5; the D call may be TRBD1 or TRBD2 (5 bases each). CDR3 length equals 13 residues. Germline CDR1 is MNHEY and CDR2 is SVGAGI. Trimming stripped 6 bases from V and 6 bases from J, with 15 bases between. This CDR3 is CASRWDQYSEQYF. Written as DNA, the CDR3 is TGTGCCAGCAGATGGGACCAATACTCCGAGCAGTACTTC.

This clonotype was found a few times. This rearrangement joins TRBV2 to TRBJ1-1, with D hard to call. The CDR3 runs 14 residues. The V and J ends lost 5 bases and 2 bases respectively, with 12 bases between them. CDR1 is SNHLY, CDR2 FYNNEI, per germline. As DNA, the CDR3 is TGTGCCAGCAGTAAAACAGAGGCTAACACTGAAGCTTTCTTT. It encodes CASSKTEANTEAFF.

In its sample, this clonotype was seen a few times. The rearrangement links TRBV20-1 to TRBJ2-7; no definite D call. Trimming removed 4 bases at V and 3 bases at J, with 7 bases between. The CDR3 contains 11 residues. Germline loops: CDR1 DFQATT, CDR2 SNEGSKA (reference sequence). The CDR3 DNA reads TGCAGTGCTACCTATAACTACGAGCAGTACTTC. Amino acids: CSATYNYEQYF.

The gene calls are TRBV12-3 or TRBV12-4 and TRBJ2-5; 13 positions match TRBD2. This CDR3 region has 18 residues. Trimming at V came to 5 bases and at J to 2 bases, leaving 11 bases not matched to a gene. The CDR3, as DNA: TGTGCCAGCAGTCCAGGACTAGCGGGAGAAGCGCCTCAAGAGACCCAGTACTTC. Amino acid sequence: CASSPGLAGEAPQETQYF.

This clonotype was picked up many times. J is TRBJ1-2 and V is TRBV7-8; 8 nucleotides line up with TRBD1. The germline V gene encodes CDR1 SGHVS and CDR2 FQNEAQ. V dropped 5 bases and J dropped 8; count of bases not matched to a gene: 13. The CDR3 contains 15 residues. CDR3 coding DNA: TGTGCCAGCAGCCAACCCCGGACAGGGCGGGAGGGCTACACCTTC. Protein sequence: CASSQPRTGREGYTF.

This sequence joins TRBV5-4 and TRBJ1-4, with D possibly matching TRBD1 (5 bases). Germline V gene lookup returns CDR1 SGHNT and CDR2 YYREEE (reference sequence). V was cut by 4 bases and J by 3 bases, with 16 bases left in between. The CDR3 runs 16 residues. The DNA of the CDR3 is TGTGCCAGCAGCCGGGTGGGGGTAGAACCTAATGAAAAACTGTTTTTT. Amino acid sequence: CASSRVGVEPNEKLFF. Full variable domain (missing parts from reference TRBV5-4 and TRBJ1-4): ETGVTQSPTHLIKTRGQQVTLRCSSQSGHNTVSWYQQALGQGPQFIFQYYREEENGRGNFPPRFSGLQFPNYSSELNVNALELDDSALYLCASSRVGVEPNEKLFFGSGTQLSVL.

This clonotype has at least ten counts. The chain recombines TRBV14 with TRBJ2-7; possibly TRBD1 or TRBD2 for D (5 bases each). The ends were cut back, 5 bases at V and 0 bases at J, with 14 bases in the middle. The length of the CDR3 is 15 residues. Germline CDR1 is SGHDN and CDR2 is FVKESK. The DNA of the CDR3 is TGTGCCAGCAGCTTCCGGGACGGAGACTCCTACGAGCAGTACTTC. This encodes CASSFRDGDSYEQYF.

This clonotype has a count of ten or more. The gene calls are TRBV20-1 and TRBJ1-2; no clear D gene. V was pared by 0 bases and J by 8 bases, with 13 bases between. Looked up from germline, CDR1 is DFQATT and CDR2 is SNEGSKA (reference sequence). The CDR3 runs to 13 residues. CDR3 sequence reads: CSAREPADDGYTF. CDR3 nucleotides: TGCAGTGCTAGAGAGCCGGCAGACGACGGCTACACCTTC.